These 27 T cell receptor beta chains originate from one sample sequenced in a study of blood T cell repertoires in COVID-19. Data came from immunoSEQ multiplex PCR; TCRdb stores just in-frame clones and leaves some out. The sample lists around 270,000 clones, about 87% seen once, with around 5.1% in the top ten. Sequencing was performed on peripheral blood. The receptor source for this set is a woman aged 55-69 years with COVID-19, enrolled during active disease.

The chain uses TRBV6-4 and TRBJ2-7; D is possibly TRBD2 (5 bases). In germline, CDR1 is MRHNA, CDR2 SNTAGT. There are 14 residues in the CDR3. Trimming stripped 8 bases from V and 0 bases from J, with 14 bases between. CDR3 loop: CASALGLASYEQYF. In DNA, the CDR3 is TGTGCCAGCGCCCTTGGACTGGCCTCCTACGAGCAGTACTTC.

The chain has TRBV4-2 and TRBJ2-1; TRBD2 matches 8 bases. The J segment lost 0 bases and the V segment lost 1 base, leaving 5 bases of the junction unmatched. Germline CDR1 reads LGHNA; CDR2 reads YNFKEQ. CDR3 length: 17 residues. Written as DNA, the CDR3 is TGTGCCAGCAGCCAAGTAACGGGAGGGAGCTCCTACAATGAGCAGTTCTTC. Protein sequence: CASSQVTGGSSYNEQFF.

The chain couples TRBV19 to TRBJ2-5; 8 bases are shared with TRBD1. CDR1 and CDR2 (germline): LNHDA, SQIVND (reference sequence). The CDR3 totals 17 residues. V lost 6 bases, J lost 2 bases, and 14 bases stayed unmatched. The CDR3 coding sequence is TGTGCCAGTAGCCCGACCGGACAGGGCGAGATACAAGAGACCCAGTACTTC. As protein: CASSPTGQGEIQETQYF.

V gene TRBV30 combines with J gene TRBJ2-7; TRBD2 aligns across 13 bases. The CDR3 contains 15 residues. V gave up 2 bases and J gave up 5 bases; unmatched junction bases: 6. The germline V gene encodes CDR1 GTSNPN and CDR2 SVGIG (reference sequence). Here the CDR3 reads CAWSTGLAGSDEQYF. The CDR3 DNA is TGTGCCTGGAGTACGGGACTAGCGGGATCAGACGAGCAGTACTTC. Based on the CDR3 plus reference TRBV30 and TRBJ2-7, the full variable domain is SQTIHQWPATLVQPVGSPLSLECTVEGTSNPNLYWYRQAAGRGLQLLFYSVGIGQISSEVPQNLSASRPQDRQFILSSKKLLLSDSGFYLCAWSTGLAGSDEQYFGPGTRLTVT.

The V call is TRBV24-1, the J call TRBJ2-7, with TRBD2 matching over 8 bases. The V gene end was trimmed by 2 bases and the J gene end by 5 bases; junction bases not matched to a gene: 13. CDR3 length equals 17 residues. Germline V CDR1 and CDR2: KGHDR, SFDVKD. CDR3 sequence (DNA): TGTGCCACCAGTGATTCTCGGGGGGGCCAGGGGATGGACGAGCAGTACTTC. Residues: CATSDSRGGQGMDEQYF.

V usage is TRBV3-1 (or the pseudogene TRBV3-2) and J usage is TRBJ1-2; TRBD1 might be the D (6 bases). Deletions cut 1 base from V and 2 bases from J, with 14 bases between. This CDR3 is built from 16 residues. The germline V gene has CDR1 LGHDT and CDR2 YNNKEL (reference sequence). The DNA for the CDR3 is TGTGCCAGCAGCCAAGTCCGGGGGGCGCGAAACTATGGCTACACCTTC. This translates into CASSQVRGARNYGYTF.

The V gene is TRBV28, the J gene TRBJ1-1, with TRBD1 matching 7 bases. In germline, CDR1 is MDHEN, CDR2 SYDVKM. The trim removed 1 base at V and 2 bases at J, leaving 4 bases unmatched. The CDR3 length is 15 residues. The CDR3 is CASSLSGGENTEAFF. The CDR3 coding sequence is TGTGCCAGCAGTTTATCAGGGGGTGAAAACACTGAAGCTTTCTTT.

This chain uses TRBV7-9 with TRBJ1-3, with 8 bases that match TRBD1. The CDR3 covers 16 residues. Germline V gives CDR1 SEHNR, CDR2 FQNEAQ (reference sequence). The V and J ends lost 5 bases and 9 bases, in that order; junction bases with no gene match: 15. This chain's CDR3 is CASSETLGQAASTIYF. CDR3 nucleotides: TGTGCCAGCAGCGAAACCCTGGGACAGGCGGCCAGCACCATATATTTT.

V gene TRBV5-4 combines with J gene TRBJ1-3; no clear D gene. V was shortened by 4 bases and J by 9 bases, with 17 bases between the two germline ends. The germline V gene has CDR1 SGHNT and CDR2 YYREEE (reference sequence). The CDR3 loop spans 14 amino acids. The CDR3 region has the DNA TGTGCCAGCAGCCTCCGCCAAGGAGTTGGCACCATATATTTT. It specifies CASSLRQGVGTIYF.

This rearrangement joins TRBV6-4 to TRBJ2-1, with a possible D match to TRBD2 (6 bases). The CDR3 spans 15 residues. Germline CDR1 is MRHNA and CDR2 is SNTAGT. The germline V and J ends were trimmed by 0 bases and 8 bases, with 14 bases remaining between them. The DNA of the CDR3 is TGTGCCAGCAGTGACTCAGCGGGCGGGGTCGATGAGCAGTTCTTC. It encodes CASSDSAGGVDEQFF.

V is TRBV7-3 and J is TRBJ2-2; TRBD1 matches at 8 bases. The V and J ends lost 4 bases and 1 base, in that order; junction bases with no gene match: 2. The CDR3 spans 15 residues. In germline, CDR1 is SGHTA, CDR2 FQGTGA. The CDR3 sequence is CASSWDRRNTGELFF. For the CDR3, the DNA is TGTGCCAGCAGCTGGGACAGGCGGAACACCGGGGAGCTGTTTTTT.

This chain connects TRBV7-3 to TRBJ1-2, with 7 bases identical to TRBD1. This CDR3 contains 15 residues. CDR1 SGHTA and CDR2 FQGTGA come from the germline V gene. V shed 5 bases, J shed 3 bases, and the junction held 9 bases outside the gene matches. The CDR3 DNA reads as TGTGCCAGCAGCGATCCCGGGACAGACTACTATGGCTACACCTTC. Protein product: CASSDPGTDYYGYTF.

The rearrangement uses TRBV4-1 and TRBJ2-3; D might be TRBD2 (6 bases). V gave up 1 base and J gave up 5 bases, with 13 bases separating them. The CDR3 sequence is 15 residues long. In germline, CDR1 is MGHRA, CDR2 YSYEKL. The CDR3 here is CASSQVEGGLDTQYF. In nucleotides, the CDR3 is TGCGCCAGCAGCCAAGTCGAGGGAGGATTAGATACGCAGTATTTT.

The J gene is TRBJ1-2, the V gene TRBV20-1, with a weak D call TRBD1 (5 bases). V was shortened by 3 bases and J by 2 bases, with 7 bases between the two germline ends. Germline CDR1 DFQATT, CDR2 SNEGSKA (reference sequence). This CDR3 spans 12 amino acids. In nucleotides, the CDR3 is TGCAGTGCTAGTAACAGGAACTATGGCTACACCTTC. Its translation is CSASNRNYGYTF.

This chain links TRBV3-1 (or the pseudogene TRBV3-2) with TRBJ2-7; 9 bases are shared with TRBD1. Germline V gene data show CDR1 as LGHDT and CDR2 as YNNKEL (reference sequence). Trimming removed 4 bases from V and 5 bases from J; junction bases left unmatched: 3. The CDR3 length is 13 residues. The CDR3 loop reads CASSPRDRDEQYF. DNA of the CDR3: TGTGCCAGCAGCCCCCGGGACAGGGACGAGCAGTACTTC.

DNA of the CDR3: TGTGCCAGCAGCCTTCAGCGGGAGATCGAGCAGTACTTC. This encodes CASSLQREIEQYF. This chain uses TRBV6-2 or TRBV6-3 with TRBJ2-7; 8 positions match TRBD2. Germline loops: CDR1 MNHEY, CDR2 SVGEGT. V gave up 6 bases and J gave up 6 bases; unmatched junction bases: 7. The CDR3 is 13 residues long.

On this clone: Other DNA sequences in this specimen translate into the identical CDR3. V is TRBV18 and J is TRBJ1-1, with D perhaps matching TRBD1 (6 bases). Per germline, CDR1 KGHSH and CDR2 LQKENI. Trimming removed 3 bases at V and 5 bases at J, with 10 bases between. The CDR3 covers 13 residues. The CDR3 reads CASSPSRGTEAFF. CDR3 DNA sequence: TGTGCCAGCTCACCTTCGAGGGGGACTGAAGCTTTCTTT. The variable domain in full, with the rest retrieved from reference TRBV18 and TRBJ1-1, is NAGVMQNPRHLVRRRGQEARLRCSPMKGHSHVYWYRQLPEEGLKFMVYLQKENIIDESGMPKERFSAEFPKEGPSILRIQQVVRGDSAAYFCASSPSRGTEAFFGQGTRLTVV.

This chain links TRBV2 with TRBJ1-5; perhaps TRBD1 as D (6 bases). CDR1 is SNHLY and CDR2 is FYNNEI in the germline V gene. CDR3 size: 14 residues. Trimming shortened V by 7 bases and J by 5 bases, and 15 bases separated the two germline ends. Written as DNA, the CDR3 is TGTGCCAGCACCTATAGGGGGGGGCATCAGCCCCAGCATTTT. This encodes CASTYRGGHQPQHF.

The chain uses TRBV27 and TRBJ1-1; the match to TRBD1 covers 10 bases. The CDR3 totals 17 residues. CDR1 and CDR2 from the germline V gene are MNHEY and SMNVEV (reference sequence). V gave up 7 bases and J gave up 0 bases; unmatched junction bases: 11. CDR3 amino acids: CASTPTPGTGVNTEAFF. The CDR3 coding sequence is TGTGCCAGCACCCCTACCCCCGGGACAGGGGTGAACACTGAAGCTTTCTTT.

V and J are TRBV3-1 (or the pseudogene TRBV3-2) and TRBJ2-5; 7 bases agree with TRBD2. Trimming took 3 bases from V and 5 from J; bases not matched to a gene: 15. CDR1 and CDR2 from the germline V gene are LGHDT and YNNKEL (reference sequence). The CDR3 contains 17 residues. The DNA of the CDR3 is TGTGCCAGCAGCCACTTCGGGAGTGGCGGGAGAGGTGAGACCCAGTACTTC. Its translation is CASSHFGSGGRGETQYF.

The J gene is TRBJ2-3, the V gene TRBV4-2; TRBD2 matches 9 bases. The CDR3 loop spans 17 amino acids. V lost 0 bases, J lost 2 bases, and 6 bases stayed unmatched. Germline CDR1 is LGHNA and CDR2 is YNFKEQ. CDR3 loop: CASSQDGSGGITDTQYF. CDR3 bases: TGTGCCAGCAGCCAAGATGGTAGCGGGGGCATCACAGATACGCAGTATTTT.

This rearrangement joins TRBV4-2 to TRBJ2-3; D not certain. V gave up 5 bases and J gave up 0 bases, with 15 bases separating them. This CDR3 comprises 16 residues. Germline V lookup: CDR1 LGHNA, CDR2 YNFKEQ. The CDR3 DNA sequence: TGTGCCAGCAGCGAGGTAAAGCCGACTAGCACAGATACGCAGTATTTT. Amino acids: CASSEVKPTSTDTQYF.

The genes are TRBV5-8 and TRBJ1-5, with 9 bases matching TRBD1. V shed 0 bases, J shed 5 bases, and the junction held 6 bases outside the gene matches. Looked up from germline, CDR1 is SGHTS and CDR2 is YDEGEE. CDR3 size: 16 residues. The CDR3 nucleotides are TGTGCCAGCAGCTTGGACAGGGGGCTAGACGATCAGCCCCAGCATTTT. The encoded protein is CASSLDRGLDDQPQHF. The full variable domain, in which reference TRBV5-8 and TRBJ1-5 provide the parts outside the CDR3, is EAGVTQSPTHLIKTRGQQATLRCSPISGHTSVYWYQQALGLGLQFLLWYDEGEERNRGNFPPRFSGRQFPNYSSELNVNALELEDSALYLCASSLDRGLDDQPQHFGDGTRLSIL.

The V call is TRBV10-1, the J call TRBJ2-7; the D gene is possibly TRBD2 (5 bases). Trimming stripped 0 bases from V and 6 bases from J, with 18 bases between. The CDR3 is 16 residues long. Germline V CDR1 and CDR2: WNHNN, SYGVQD (reference sequence). CDR3 amino acids: CASSESGSKTEGEQYF. CDR3 bases: TGCGCCAGCAGTGAGTCGGGCAGCAAAACCGAGGGCGAGCAGTACTTC.

The CDR3 is CASSLEGVYNSPLHF. CDR3 sequence (DNA): TGTGCCAGCAGCCTCGAGGGTGTCTATAATTCACCCCTCCACTTT. This chain connects TRBV9 to TRBJ1-6; the D is unclear. This CDR3 has 15 residues. Per the germline V gene, CDR1 is SGDLS and CDR2 is YYNGEE. V lost 4 bases to trimming and J lost 3 bases, with 11 bases between them. The full variable domain, in which reference TRBV9 and TRBJ1-6 provide the parts outside the CDR3, is DSGVTQTPKHLITATGQRVTLRCSPRSGDLSVYWYQQSLDQGLQFLIQYYNGEERAKGNILERFSAQQFPDLHSELNLSSLELGDSALYFCASSLEGVYNSPLHFGNGTRLTVT.

The chain couples TRBV19 to TRBJ1-5, with 8 bases identical to TRBD1. CDR1 and CDR2 (germline): LNHDA, SQIVND (reference sequence). This CDR3 is 13 amino acids long. The junction had 4 bases not matched to a gene; V was cut back by 6 bases and J by 6 bases. The CDR3 region has the DNA TGTGCCAGTAGCCAGACAGGGGTTCAGCCCCAGCATTTT. Translated: CASSQTGVQPQHF.

There are a few counts of this clone. The gene calls are TRBV10-2 and TRBJ2-7; D possibly corresponds to TRBD2 (5 bases). V shed 7 bases and J shed 4 bases, with 17 bases lying between them. Germline V gives CDR1 WSHSY, CDR2 SAAADI. The CDR3 sequence is 14 residues long. The CDR3: CASTPLGVGYEQYF. CDR3 nucleotides: TGCGCCAGCACCCCTCTCGGGGTCGGGTACGAGCAGTACTTC.